These 25 T cell receptor beta chains were sequenced from one sample in a study of blood T cell repertoires in COVID-19. This table comes from immunoSEQ multiplex PCR, and its TCRdb copy is limited to in-frame clones, with some not included. This sample has 330,000 or so clones, with roughly 90% found just once. Sequencing input: peripheral blood. These TCRs come from a man aged 25 to 40 with COVID-19, enrolled during active disease.

The rearrangement joins TRBV5-4 to TRBJ1-1, with a tentative D call TRBD1 (5 bases). The CDR3 runs to 12 residues. Deletions cut 2 bases from V and 6 bases from J, with 8 bases between. Germline CDR1 is SGHNT and CDR2 is YYREEE (reference sequence). The CDR3 reads CASSFGGSEAFF. DNA for the CDR3: TGTGCCAGCAGCTTCGGGGGGTCTGAAGCTTTCTTT. Full variable domain (remainder filled in from reference TRBV5-4 and TRBJ1-1): ETGVTQSPTHLIKTRGQQVTLRCSSQSGHNTVSWYQQALGQGPQFIFQYYREEENGRGNFPPRFSGLQFPNYSSELNVNALELDDSALYLCASSFGGSEAFFGQGTRLTVV.

This sequence joins TRBV27 and TRBJ2-7; TRBD2 agrees at 10 bases. The CDR3 has 15 amino acids. Germline V lookup: CDR1 MNHEY, CDR2 SMNVEV (reference sequence). V dropped 2 bases and J dropped 5; count of bases not matched to a gene: 6. As DNA, the CDR3 is TGTGCCAGCAGTTTACAGCTAGCGGGAGCCAACGAGCAGTACTTC. Its protein is CASSLQLAGANEQYF.

V gene TRBV7-9 combines with J gene TRBJ2-1; 9 bases fit TRBD2. This CDR3 has 14 amino acids. J gave up 3 bases and V 11 bases, and 8 bases lay outside the gene matches. In germline, CDR1 is SEHNR, CDR2 FQNEAQ (reference sequence). Here the CDR3 DNA reads TGTGCCGACACGCGGACTAGCGACTACAATGAGCAGTTCTTC. Translation: CADTRTSDYNEQFF.

V is TRBV30 and J is TRBJ1-1; the match to TRBD1 covers 7 bases. Germline V lookup: CDR1 GTSNPN, CDR2 SVGIG (reference sequence). The CDR3 has 11 amino acids. J gave up 4 bases and V 4 bases, and 0 bases lay outside the gene matches. The CDR3 DNA is TGTGCCTGGAACAGGGGCACTGAAGCTTTCTTT. Protein sequence: CAWNRGTEAFF.

The chain carries TRBV28 and TRBJ1-5; 9 positions agree with TRBD1. After removal of 5 bases from V and 4 bases from J, the junction contained 9 bases not matched to a gene. CDR3 length: 16 amino acids. The V gene's germline CDR1 is MDHEN and CDR2 SYDVKM. CDR3 coding DNA: TGTGCCAGCAGTGGGACAGGGACAGCGAGGAATCAGCCCCAGCATTTT. It translates to CASSGTGTARNQPQHF.

The rearrangement joins TRBV6-1 to TRBJ2-4; the match to TRBD1 covers 10 bases. Looked up from germline, CDR1 is MNHNS and CDR2 is SASEGT. This CDR3 has 18 amino acids. J lost 3 bases, V lost 3 bases, and 11 bases had no gene match. CDR3 region: CASSEGVWGQGNKNIQYF. The DNA for the CDR3 is TGTGCCAGCAGTGAGGGTGTGTGGGGACAGGGGAACAAAAACATTCAGTACTTC.

This clone appeared once. The chain has TRBV4-2 and TRBJ1-1; a weak D match, TRBD1 (5 bases). Trimming removed 3 bases from V and 4 bases from J, with 18 bases in between. The CDR3 totals 16 residues. The germline gives CDR1 LGHNA, CDR2 YNFKEQ. The DNA for the CDR3 is TGTGCCAGCAGCCAGGTGGGAACCCCAGGGTTCACTGAAGCTTTCTTT. Protein: CASSQVGTPGFTEAFF.

The genes are TRBV7-2 and TRBJ1-2; unclear D gene. V was clipped by 6 bases and J by 8 bases, with 16 bases between them. The CDR3 runs 13 residues. Germline V CDR1 and CDR2: SGHTA, FQGNSA. The CDR3 DNA follows: TGTGCCAGCAGTCCAACCCCGGGGTCGGGCTACACCTTC. Translating it yields CASSPTPGSGYTF.

The chain is built from TRBV20-1 and TRBJ1-5; D is undetermined. The CDR3 contains 15 residues. The germline gives CDR1 DFQATT, CDR2 SNEGSKA (reference sequence). Trimming shortened V by 3 bases and J by 4 bases, and 16 bases separated the two germline ends. Here the CDR3 reads CSASEPRLTNQPQHF. CDR3 sequence (DNA): TGCAGTGCTAGTGAACCCCGACTCACTAATCAGCCCCAGCATTTT.

The rearrangement links TRBV6-5 to TRBJ2-7; 10 bases are a match to TRBD1. With V trimmed by 4 bases and J by 7 bases, 10 bases remained unmatched. The germline CDR1 and CDR2 sequences are MNHEY and SVGAGI. The CDR3 contains 15 residues. This chain's CDR3 is CASSLLGTGAGEQYF. The DNA of the CDR3 is TGTGCCAGCAGTTTACTCGGGACAGGGGCTGGGGAGCAGTACTTC.

The chain carries TRBV5-6 and TRBJ1-5, with unresolved D. The CDR3 runs to 16 residues. The germline CDR1 and CDR2 sequences are SGHDT and YYEEEE. The germline V and J ends were trimmed by 3 bases and 2 bases, with 15 bases remaining between them. DNA for the CDR3: TGTGCCAGCAGCTCGGGAGGGTCGGGAGGCAATCAGCCCCAGCATTTT. Translated, it gives CASSSGGSGGNQPQHF.

This clone was picked up many times. This chain joins TRBV21-1 and TRBJ1-6. TRBV21-1 has pseudogene status. The CDR3 sequence is 15 residues long. CDR3 sequence reads: CASSNNREANSPLHF. The CDR3 coding sequence is TGTGCCAGCAGCAATAATCGGGAGGCGAATTCACCCCTCCACTTT.

This clone is a singleton in its sample. This rearrangement joins TRBV19 to TRBJ1-5; D is possibly TRBD1 (6 bases). Germline lookup yields CDR1 LNHDA and CDR2 SQIVND (reference sequence). This CDR3 spans 14 amino acids. V was shortened by 10 bases and J by 2 bases, with 15 bases between the two germline ends. CDR3 sequence reads: CATRLQGGNQPQHF. CDR3 nucleotide sequence: TGTGCCACCCGGTTACAGGGAGGCAATCAGCCCCAGCATTTT.

V and J are TRBV7-2 and TRBJ2-7; the match to TRBD1 covers 8 bases. With V trimmed by 1 base and J by 6 bases, 8 bases remained unmatched. CDR3 size: 15 residues. CDR1 and CDR2 (germline): SGHTA, FQGNSA. The DNA of the CDR3 is TGTGCCAGCAGCTTAGATCCAGGGGGCGTCGGCGAGCAGTACTTC. This encodes CASSLDPGGVGEQYF. Filled out from reference TRBV7-2 and TRBJ2-7, the complete variable domain reads GAGVSQSPSNKVTEKGKDVELRCDPISGHTALYWYRQSLGQGLEFLIYFQGNSAPDKSGLPSDRFSAERTGGSVSTLTIQRTQQEDSAVYLCASSLDPGGVGEQYFGPGTRLTVT.

The chain uses TRBV28 and TRBJ2-5; 9 bases match TRBD1. This CDR3 has 15 residues. Trimming took 3 bases from V and 2 from J; bases not matched to a gene: 4. Germline values: CDR1 MDHEN, CDR2 SYDVKM. The chain's CDR3 is CASSFPTGGQETQYF. The CDR3, as DNA: TGTGCCAGCAGTTTCCCGACAGGGGGGCAAGAGACCCAGTACTTC. Looking up the rest from reference TRBV28 and TRBJ2-5 gives the full variable domain: DVKVTQSSRYLVKRTGEKVFLECVQDMDHENMFWYRQDPGLGLRLIYFSYDVKMKEKGDIPEGYSVSREKKERFSLILESASTNQTSMYLCASSFPTGGQETQYFGPGTRLLVL.

The chain employs TRBV7-6 and TRBJ2-7, with 11 bases lining up with TRBD1. J gave up 6 bases and V 5 bases, and 9 bases lay outside the gene matches. Per the germline V gene, CDR1 is SGHVS and CDR2 is FNYEAQ. The CDR3 contains 15 residues. The CDR3 reads CASSTGTGGGLEQYF. The CDR3 DNA is TGTGCCAGCAGCACAGGGACAGGGGGTGGGCTCGAGCAGTACTTC.

The chain couples TRBV28 to TRBJ1-2; D remains unclear. There are 14 residues in the CDR3. Trimming removed 6 bases at V and 4 bases at J, with 15 bases between. In germline, CDR1 is MDHEN, CDR2 SYDVKM. The CDR3: CASSKAGRPYGYTF. CDR3 nucleotides: TGTGCCAGCAGCAAAGCGGGTAGGCCCTATGGCTACACCTTC.

This clone has a single count. This chain joins TRBV7-9 and TRBJ2-7, with TRBD1 as a possible D gene (5 bases). Trimming left V 6 bases short and J 4 bases short, with 10 bases between. The CDR3 sequence is 12 residues long. Germline CDR1 SEHNR, CDR2 FQNEAQ (reference sequence). The CDR3 nucleotides are TGTGCCAGCAGAACCACAGGATACGAGCAGTACTTC. Its translation is CASRTTGYEQYF.

In this sample, this clone turned up once. This chain joins TRBV6-6 and TRBJ2-4; the match to TRBD1 covers 9 bases. Germline-derived CDR1 and CDR2 are MNHNY and SVGAGI (reference sequence). The ends lost 6 bases at V and 6 bases at J; junction bases unmatched: 6. There are 14 residues in the CDR3. The CDR3 DNA reads TGTGCCAGCAGCCGGGGACAGGGATCAAACATTCAGTACTTC. Its protein is CASSRGQGSNIQYF.

The chain employs TRBV18 and TRBJ1-6; TRBD1 matches at 7 bases. CDR1 KGHSH and CDR2 LQKENI come from the germline V gene. V shed 2 bases and J 7 bases; nucleotides not matched to a gene: 8. CDR3 length equals 16 residues. DNA for the CDR3: TGTGCCAGCTCACCAGTAGGGACAGTTGTAAATTCACCCCTCCACTTT. Translated: CASSPVGTVVNSPLHF.

The chain links TRBV29-1 to TRBJ2-1; no clear D. CDR3 length: 13 residues. The germline V and J ends were trimmed by 7 bases and 6 bases, with 16 bases remaining between them. Germline V CDR1 and CDR2: SQVTM, ANQGSEA. The CDR3 sequence: CSASLSTGNEQFF. The CDR3 nucleotides are TGCAGCGCCTCCCTCTCAACTGGCAATGAGCAGTTCTTC.

This chain connects TRBV5-1 to TRBJ2-7, with 9 bases lining up with TRBD2. Germline CDR1 reads SGHRS; CDR2 reads YFSETQ. The J segment lost 6 bases and the V segment lost 6 bases, leaving 10 bases of the junction unmatched. This CDR3 has 14 residues. This CDR3 is CASIDLAGDGEQYF. CDR3 bases: TGCGCCAGCATCGATTTAGCGGGGGATGGCGAGCAGTACTTC.

The V and J genes are TRBV7-2 and TRBJ2-1, with TRBD2 matching 16 bases. CDR3 length equals 17 residues. The junction had 5 bases not matched to a gene; V was cut back by 6 bases and J by 3 bases. In germline, CDR1 is SGHTA, CDR2 FQGNSA. The CDR3, as DNA: TGTGCCAGCAGAGGGACTAGCGGGGGGGGCGGCTACAATGAGCAGTTCTTC. This sequence encodes CASRGTSGGGGYNEQFF. Together with reference TRBV7-2 and TRBJ2-1, the CDR3 gives the full variable domain: GAGVSQSPSNKVTEKGKDVELRCDPISGHTALYWYRQSLGQGLEFLIYFQGNSAPDKSGLPSDRFSAERTGGSVSTLTIQRTQQEDSAVYLCASRGTSGGGGYNEQFFGPGTRLTVL.

This clone was counted once. The chain uses TRBV5-1 and TRBJ2-1, with 7 bases that match TRBD1. Trimming removed 4 bases from V and 2 bases from J; junction bases left unmatched: 6. Germline CDR1 reads SGHRS; CDR2 reads YFSETQ. The CDR3 has 15 residues. As DNA, the CDR3 is TGCGCCAGCAGCCCAACCGGGACAGCCTACAATGAGCAGTTCTTC. This translates into CASSPTGTAYNEQFF. Filled out from reference TRBV5-1 and TRBJ2-1, the complete variable domain reads KAGVTQTPRYLIKTRGQQVTLSCSPISGHRSVSWYQQTPGQGLQFLFEYFSETQRNKGNFPGRFSGRQFSNSRSEMNVSTLELGDSALYLCASSPTGTAYNEQFFGPGTRLTVL.

This chain joins TRBV11-2 and TRBJ1-2, with D tentatively TRBD1 (6 bases). V lost 5 bases, J lost 4 bases, and 14 bases lay in between. The CDR3 spans 14 residues. CDR1 and CDR2 from the germline V gene are SGHAT and FQNNGV. CDR3 residues: CASSPWTEGYGYTF. The DNA of the CDR3 is TGTGCCAGCAGCCCCTGGACAGAGGGCTATGGCTACACCTTC.